A single T cell receptor (beta chain) is shown here with its context. No antigen is known for it. This may be a read error, as it is one base from a much larger clone. This sample was taken from a study of breast tumors, draining lymph nodes, adjacent tissues. General study results and limits: Tumor TCR diversity was below lymph nodes but above nontumor tissue. Most tumor T cells seemingly derive from lymph node, then expand in tumor. The lymph node origin of tumor T cells was framed as consistent with a hypothesis, not demonstrated.

V was trimmed by 2 bases and J by 13 bases, leaving 15 bases between them. This CDR3 spans 13 amino acids. Germline loops: CDR1 SGHAT, CDR2 FQDESV (reference sequence). TCRdb reanalysed the multiplex PCR reads using MiXCR and keeps one entry per CDR3 protein. The repertoire holds approximately 250,000 distinct CDR3 sequences, with under 40% as singletons. Breast cancer patients provided tissue from their axillary draining lymph nodes. This chain connects TRBV11-1 to TRBJ2-1; D gene ambiguous. The source material was axillary lymph node tissue. The sequence came from a female donor with breast cancer. Some clones in this sample may be carry-over from other donors' samples. The CDR3 sequence is CASSLPVSANQFF. CDR3 sequence (DNA): TGTGCCAGCAGCTTACCTGTTAGTGCCAACCAGTTCTTC.